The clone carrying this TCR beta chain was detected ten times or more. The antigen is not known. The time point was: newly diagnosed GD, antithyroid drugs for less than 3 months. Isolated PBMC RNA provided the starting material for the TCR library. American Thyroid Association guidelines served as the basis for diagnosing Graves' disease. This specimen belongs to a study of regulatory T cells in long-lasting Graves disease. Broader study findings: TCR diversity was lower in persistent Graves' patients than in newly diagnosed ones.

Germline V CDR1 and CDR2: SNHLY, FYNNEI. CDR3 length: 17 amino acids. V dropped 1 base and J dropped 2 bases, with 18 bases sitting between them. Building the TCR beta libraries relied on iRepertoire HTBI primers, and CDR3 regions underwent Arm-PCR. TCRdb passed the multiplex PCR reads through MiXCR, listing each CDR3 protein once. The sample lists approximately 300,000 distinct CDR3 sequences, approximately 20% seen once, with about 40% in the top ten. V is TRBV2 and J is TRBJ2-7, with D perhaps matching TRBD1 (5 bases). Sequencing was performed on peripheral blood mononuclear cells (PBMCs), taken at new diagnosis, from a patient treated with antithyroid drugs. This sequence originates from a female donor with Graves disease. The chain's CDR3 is CASSEELSRVYTYEQYF. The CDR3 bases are TGTGCCAGCAGTGAAGAATTGTCCAGGGTTTATACCTACGAGCAGTACTTC.